This TCR beta chain was sequenced for a study of vaccination and CD4 T cells after COVID-19. Study-wide results and caveats: Median 86.3% of reactive clones detected in convalescent patients emerged only post-vaccination.

The Oncomine TCR Beta short-read assay generated sequence data from the DNA of cultured CD4+ T cells. MiXCR, run by TCRdb on the PCR reads, gives a single entry per CDR3 protein. The data hold over 20,000 distinct CDR3 sequences, with roughly 45% observed a single time. Regarding this clonotype: Its specificity is not known.

The length of the CDR3 is 15 residues. J was trimmed by 2 bases and V by 4 bases; bases with no gene match: 4. Germline CDR1 is SGHVS and CDR2 is FQNEAQ. Treatment reported: roughly 10-day PBMC culture with coronavirus spike peptide pools or control peptides (ViraFEST assay). Days 3 and 7 saw half the medium replaced with fresh IL-2 medium. The sample taken for sequencing was CD4+ T cells from blood, cultured in vitro. This TCR derives from a human donor who had recovered from COVID-19. This chain uses TRBV7-8 with TRBJ2-7, with 11 bases matching TRBD2. Written as DNA, the CDR3 is TGTGCCAGCAGCTCAACTAGCGGGAGTCCCTACGAGCAGTACTTC. Protein product: CASSSTSGSPYEQYF. The full variable domain, its missing parts supplied by reference TRBV7-8 and TRBJ2-7, is GAGVSQSPRYKVAKRGQDVALRCDPISGHVSLFWYQQALGQGPEFLTYFQNEAQLDKSGLPSDRFFAERPEGSVSTLKIQRTQQEDSAVYLCASSSTSGSPYEQYFGPGTRLTVT.